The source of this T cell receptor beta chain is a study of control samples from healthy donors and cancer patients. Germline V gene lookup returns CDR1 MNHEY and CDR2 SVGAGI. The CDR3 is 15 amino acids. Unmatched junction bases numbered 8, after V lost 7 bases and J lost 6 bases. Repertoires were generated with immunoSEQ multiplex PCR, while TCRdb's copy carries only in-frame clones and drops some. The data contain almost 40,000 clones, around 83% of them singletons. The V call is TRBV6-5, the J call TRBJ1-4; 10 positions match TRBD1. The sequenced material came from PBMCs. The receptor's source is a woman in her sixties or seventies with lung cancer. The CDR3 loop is CASNTRDRGHEKLFF. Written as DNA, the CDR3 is TGTGCCAGCAATACCCGGGACAGGGGCCATGAAAAACTGTTTTTT.